This T cell receptor (beta chain) stems from a study of OX40 agonist ivuxolimab in advanced cancers. This CDR3 is built from 18 residues. Anyone with autoimmune disease history or systemic immunosuppression was excluded. The assay was immunoSEQ multiplex PCR, and TCRdb's table has in-frame clones only and misses some. The repertoire holds tens of thousands of clones, 80% to 95% seen once, with roughly 12% in the top ten. The clonotype comes from an adult with an advanced solid tumor such as melanoma, head and neck, liver or kidney cancer. The sample consisted of CD4+ or CD8+ T cells sorted from blood, taken in a trial of the OX40 agonist ivuxolimab. The rearrangement uses TRBV12-2 and TRBJ1-4. TRBV12-2 is a pseudogene segment. This CDR3 reads CASRSREAREGSNEKLFF. CDR3 bases: TGTGCAAGTCGCTCCAGAGAGGCTAGGGAGGGGTCTAATGAAAAACTGTTTTTT.